This TCR beta chain derives from a study of T cell responses to AZD1222 COVID-19 vaccine. Study in general: Second-dose schedules of about 4 or about 12 weeks were combined.

CDR1 and CDR2 (germline): SGHKS, YYEKEE (reference sequence). The V gene lost 0 bases and the J gene lost 5 bases, with 9 bases spanning the gap. The CDR3 spans 13 residues. As regards this clone: Its matching antigen is unknown.

Findings of the study overall: Donors in the cohort were predominantly white British and more often female, and clonal diversity was possibly underestimated. Seropositive status at baseline applied to only a handful of AZD1222 recipients.

Libraries were prepared by immunoSEQ multiplex PCR; TCRdb keeps only in-frame clonotypes and omits some of them. This table holds 100,000 to 150,000 clones, 80% to 90% found once. J is TRBJ2-7 and V is TRBV5-5; D call uncertain. This clonotype was obtained from an adult in good health. The sample in question was peripheral blood, obtained on day 0 of AZD1222 vaccination. The DNA of the CDR3 is TGTGCCAGCAGCTTGGGACCTGGAAACGAGCAGTACTTC. Protein product: CASSLGPGNEQYF.